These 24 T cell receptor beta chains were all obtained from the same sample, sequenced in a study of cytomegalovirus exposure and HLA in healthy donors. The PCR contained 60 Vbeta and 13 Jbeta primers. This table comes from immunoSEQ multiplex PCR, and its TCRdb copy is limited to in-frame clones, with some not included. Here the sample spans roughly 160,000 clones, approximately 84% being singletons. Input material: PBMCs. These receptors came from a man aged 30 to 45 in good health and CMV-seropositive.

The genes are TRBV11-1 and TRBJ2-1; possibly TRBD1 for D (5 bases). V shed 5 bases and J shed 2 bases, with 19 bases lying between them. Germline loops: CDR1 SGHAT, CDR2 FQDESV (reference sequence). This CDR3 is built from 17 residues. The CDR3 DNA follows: TGTGCCAGCAGCCGCGCCTCCGGACACAGAACCTACAATGAGCAGTTCTTC. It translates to CASSRASGHRTYNEQFF.

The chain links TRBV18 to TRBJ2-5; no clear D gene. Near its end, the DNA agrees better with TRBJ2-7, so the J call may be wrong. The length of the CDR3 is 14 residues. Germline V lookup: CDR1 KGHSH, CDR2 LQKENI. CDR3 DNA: TGTGCCAGCTCACCGCGTTCGGGTGGCTACGAGCAGTACTTC. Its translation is CASSPRSGGYEQYF.

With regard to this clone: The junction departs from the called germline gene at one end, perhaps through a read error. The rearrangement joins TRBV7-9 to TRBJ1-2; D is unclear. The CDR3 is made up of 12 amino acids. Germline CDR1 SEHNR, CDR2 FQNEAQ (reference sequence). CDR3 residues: CSSSPLSGGYTF. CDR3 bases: TGTTCCAGCAGCCCCCTCTCGGGGGGCTACACCTTC.

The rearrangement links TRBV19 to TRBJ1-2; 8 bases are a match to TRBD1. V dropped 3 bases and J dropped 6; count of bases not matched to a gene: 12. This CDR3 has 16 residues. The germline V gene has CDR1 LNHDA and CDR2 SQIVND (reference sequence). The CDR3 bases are TGTGCCAGTAGTATTGGAGGGGCAGGGGGCGCGCATGGCTACACCTTC. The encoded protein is CASSIGGAGGAHGYTF.

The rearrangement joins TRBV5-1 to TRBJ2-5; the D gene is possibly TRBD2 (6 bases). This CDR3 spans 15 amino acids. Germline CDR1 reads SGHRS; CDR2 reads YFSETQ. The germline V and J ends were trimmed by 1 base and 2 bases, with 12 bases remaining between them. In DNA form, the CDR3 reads TGCGCCAGCAGCTTGACCCCTGGACTACAAGAGACCCAGTACTTC. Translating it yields CASSLTPGLQETQYF.

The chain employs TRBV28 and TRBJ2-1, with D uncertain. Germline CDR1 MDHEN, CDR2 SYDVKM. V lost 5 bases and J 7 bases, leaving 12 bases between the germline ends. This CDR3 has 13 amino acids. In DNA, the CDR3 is TGTGCCAGCAGTCCGCTAACAGTTAATGAGCAGTTCTTC. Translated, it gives CASSPLTVNEQFF.

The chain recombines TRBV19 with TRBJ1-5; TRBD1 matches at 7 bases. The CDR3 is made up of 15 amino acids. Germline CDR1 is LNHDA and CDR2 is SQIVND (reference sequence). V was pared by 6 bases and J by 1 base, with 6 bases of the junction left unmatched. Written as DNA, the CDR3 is TGTGCCAGTAGGAGAACAGGGGCGAGCAATCAGCCCCAGCATTTT. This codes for CASRRTGASNQPQHF.

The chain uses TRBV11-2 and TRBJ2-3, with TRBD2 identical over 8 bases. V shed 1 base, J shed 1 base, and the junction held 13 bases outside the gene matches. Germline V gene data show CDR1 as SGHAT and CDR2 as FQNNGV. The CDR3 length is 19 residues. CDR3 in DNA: TGTGCCAGCAGCTTAGGGCTAACTACGTCGGGGGGGGGCACAGATACGCAGTATTTT. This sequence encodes CASSLGLTTSGGGTDTQYF.

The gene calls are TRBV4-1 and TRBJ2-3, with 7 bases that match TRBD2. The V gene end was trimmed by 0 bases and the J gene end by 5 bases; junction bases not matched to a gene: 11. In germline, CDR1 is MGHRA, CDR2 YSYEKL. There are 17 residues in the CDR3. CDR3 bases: TGCGCCAGCAGCCAAGATCGGATTGGACTAGTCAAAGATACGCAGTATTTT. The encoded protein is CASSQDRIGLVKDTQYF.

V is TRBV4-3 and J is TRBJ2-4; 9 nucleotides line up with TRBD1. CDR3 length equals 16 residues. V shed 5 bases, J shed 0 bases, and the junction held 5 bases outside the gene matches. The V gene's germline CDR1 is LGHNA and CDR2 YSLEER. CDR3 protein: CASSEYRGLAKNIQYF. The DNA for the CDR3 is TGCGCCAGCAGCGAGTACAGGGGGCTAGCCAAAAACATTCAGTACTTC.

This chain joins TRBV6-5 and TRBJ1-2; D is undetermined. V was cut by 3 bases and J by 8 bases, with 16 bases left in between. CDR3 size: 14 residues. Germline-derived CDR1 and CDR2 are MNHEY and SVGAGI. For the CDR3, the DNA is TGTGCCAGCAGTTATCACTCAGTGGGGAGCGGCTACACCTTC. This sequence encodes CASSYHSVGSGYTF.

For the CDR3, the DNA is TGTGCCAGCAGTTGGGGGGGTAGCGGGAGTGTGGAGACCCAGTACTTC. The encoded protein is CASSWGGSGSVETQYF. This chain links TRBV6-5 with TRBJ2-5; 9 bases map to TRBD2. V lost 4 bases and J lost 5; bases outside the gene matches: 11. The CDR3 consists of 16 residues. Germline V lookup: CDR1 MNHEY, CDR2 SVGAGI.

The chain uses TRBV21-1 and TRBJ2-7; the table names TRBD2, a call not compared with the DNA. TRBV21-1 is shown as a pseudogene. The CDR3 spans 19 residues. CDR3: CASSNSGLEGGLAAYEQYV. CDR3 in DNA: TGTGCCAGCAGCAATTCCGGTCTGGAGGGGGGACTAGCGGCCTACGAGCAGTACGTC.

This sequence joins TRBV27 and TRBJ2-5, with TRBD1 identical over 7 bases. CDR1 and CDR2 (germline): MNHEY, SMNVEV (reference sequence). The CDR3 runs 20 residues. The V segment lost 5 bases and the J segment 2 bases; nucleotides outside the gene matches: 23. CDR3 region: CASSPALARYRDRLQETQYF. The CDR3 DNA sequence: TGTGCCAGCAGTCCAGCTTTGGCCCGCTACCGGGACAGACTGCAAGAGACCCAGTACTTC.

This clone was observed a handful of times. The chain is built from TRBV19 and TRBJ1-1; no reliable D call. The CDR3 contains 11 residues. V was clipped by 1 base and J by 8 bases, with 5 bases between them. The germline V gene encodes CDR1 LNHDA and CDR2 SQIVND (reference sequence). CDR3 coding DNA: TGTGCCAGTAGTATAGTCGGGGAAGCTTTCTTT. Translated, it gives CASSIVGEAFF.

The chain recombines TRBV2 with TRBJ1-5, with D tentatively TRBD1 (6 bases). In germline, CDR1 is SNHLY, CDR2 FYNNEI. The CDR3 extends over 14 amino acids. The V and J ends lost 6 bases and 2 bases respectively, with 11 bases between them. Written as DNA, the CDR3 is TGTGCCAGCAGCGCAGGGGCCCGCAATCAGCCCCAGCATTTT. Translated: CASSAGARNQPQHF.

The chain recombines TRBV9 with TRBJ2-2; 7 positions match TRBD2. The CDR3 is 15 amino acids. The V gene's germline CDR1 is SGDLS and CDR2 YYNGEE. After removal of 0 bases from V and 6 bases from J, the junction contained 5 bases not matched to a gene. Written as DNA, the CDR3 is TGTGCCAGCAGCGTAGGGACTAGTGTGGCCGGGGAGCTGTTTTTT. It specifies CASSVGTSVAGELFF.

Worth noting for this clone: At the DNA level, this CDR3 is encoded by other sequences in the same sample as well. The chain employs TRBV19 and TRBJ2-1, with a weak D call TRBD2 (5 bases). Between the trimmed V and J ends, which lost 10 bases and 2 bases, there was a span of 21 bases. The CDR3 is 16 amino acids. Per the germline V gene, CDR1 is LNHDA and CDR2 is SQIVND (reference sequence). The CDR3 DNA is TGTGCCACCTCTCTAAAGGATGTCGGGACCTACAATGAGCAGTTCTTC. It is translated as CATSLKDVGTYNEQFF.

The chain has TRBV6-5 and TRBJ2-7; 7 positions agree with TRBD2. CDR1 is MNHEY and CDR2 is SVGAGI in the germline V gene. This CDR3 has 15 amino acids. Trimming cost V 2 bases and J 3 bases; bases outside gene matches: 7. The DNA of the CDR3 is TGTGCCAGCAGTTACGGGGGGGGTGGCTTCTACGAGCAGTACGTC. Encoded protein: CASSYGGGGFYEQYV.

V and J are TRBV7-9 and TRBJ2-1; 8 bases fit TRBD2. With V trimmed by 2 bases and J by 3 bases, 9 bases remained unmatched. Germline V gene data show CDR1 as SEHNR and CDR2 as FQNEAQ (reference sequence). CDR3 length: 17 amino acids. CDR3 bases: TGTGCCAGCAGCTTATCCCTAGCGGGCCTGCACTACAATGAGCAGTTCTTC. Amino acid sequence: CASSLSLAGLHYNEQFF.

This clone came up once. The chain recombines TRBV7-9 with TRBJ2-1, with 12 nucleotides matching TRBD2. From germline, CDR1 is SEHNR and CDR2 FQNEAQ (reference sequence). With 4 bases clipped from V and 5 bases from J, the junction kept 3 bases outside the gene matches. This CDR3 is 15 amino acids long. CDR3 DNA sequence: TGTGCCAGCAGCTCCCCTAGCGGGGGGGACAATGAGCAGTTCTTC. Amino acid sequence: CASSSPSGGDNEQFF.

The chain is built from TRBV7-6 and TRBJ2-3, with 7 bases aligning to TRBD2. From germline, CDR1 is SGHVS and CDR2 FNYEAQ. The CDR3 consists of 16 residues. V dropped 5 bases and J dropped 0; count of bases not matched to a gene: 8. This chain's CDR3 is CASSGEGFASTDTQYF. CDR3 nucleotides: TGTGCCAGCAGCGGGGAGGGGTTCGCTAGCACAGATACGCAGTATTTT.

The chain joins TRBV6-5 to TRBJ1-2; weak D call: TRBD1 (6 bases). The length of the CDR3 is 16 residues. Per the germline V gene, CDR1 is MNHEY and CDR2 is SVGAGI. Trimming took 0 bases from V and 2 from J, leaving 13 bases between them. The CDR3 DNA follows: TGTGCCAGCAGTTACTCGAGGCGGGGGGCGAACTATGGCTACACCTTC. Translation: CASSYSRRGANYGYTF.

CDR3 amino acids: CASSLGVQGEVYGYTF. For the CDR3, the DNA is TGTGCCAGCAGCTTGGGCGTGCAGGGCGAAGTCTATGGCTACACCTTC. The chain couples TRBV5-4 to TRBJ1-2; possibly TRBD1 for D (5 bases). Looked up from germline, CDR1 is SGHNT and CDR2 is YYREEE (reference sequence). CDR3 length equals 16 residues. Trimming stripped 0 bases from V and 4 bases from J, with 16 bases between. Based on the CDR3 plus reference TRBV5-4 and TRBJ1-2, the full variable domain is ETGVTQSPTHLIKTRGQQVTLRCSSQSGHNTVSWYQQALGQGPQFIFQYYREEENGRGNFPPRFSGLQFPNYSSELNVNALELDDSALYLCASSLGVQGEVYGYTFGSGTRLTVV.